The 25 T cell receptor beta chains reported below all come from one sample, sequenced in a study of cytomegalovirus exposure and HLA in healthy donors. The PCR employed 60 Vbeta primers together with 13 Jbeta primers. Sequencing was performed with immunoSEQ multiplex PCR; in TCRdb, only in-frame clones are kept and a portion is missing. This table holds roughly 150,000 clones, over 65% found once. Specimen: PBMCs. Source of these receptors: a man aged 40-55 years in good health and CMV-seropositive.

The chain recombines TRBV6-6 with TRBJ2-3; 9 bases agree with TRBD2. CDR3 length: 15 residues. Germline CDR1 is MNHNY and CDR2 is SVGAGI (reference sequence). V lost 6 bases and J lost 10; bases outside the gene matches: 14. CDR3 bases: TGTGCCAGCAGCCCCCAGCGGGAGGTCCTTTCGGCGCAGTATTTT. It translates to CASSPQREVLSAQYF.

This rearrangement joins TRBV28 to TRBJ2-1; TRBD2 matches 16 bases. The CDR3 covers 18 residues. The germline V gene has CDR1 MDHEN and CDR2 SYDVKM. Trimming took 4 bases from V and 0 from J; bases not matched to a gene: 3. The CDR3 here is CASSSGTSGRGSYNEQFF. The CDR3 DNA reads as TGTGCCAGCAGTTCGGGGACTAGCGGGAGGGGCTCCTACAATGAGCAGTTCTTC.

The chain employs TRBV5-4 and TRBJ1-1; TRBD1 might be the D (6 bases). Between the trimmed V and J ends, which lost 4 bases and 6 bases, there was a span of 16 bases. CDR1 SGHNT and CDR2 YYREEE come from the germline V gene (reference sequence). The CDR3 runs to 14 residues. CDR3 sequence: CASSPGGATPEAFF. CDR3 coding DNA: TGTGCCAGCAGCCCGGGGGGGGCGACACCTGAAGCTTTCTTT.

The sample holds a few counts of this clone. The chain recombines TRBV6-1 with TRBJ2-3, with 8 nucleotides matching TRBD2. J lost 2 bases, V lost 6 bases, and 19 bases had no gene match. The CDR3 has 19 amino acids. CDR1 and CDR2 from the germline V gene are MNHNS and SASEGT. The CDR3 reads CASREPSGPHLGLTDTQYF. In DNA form, the CDR3 reads TGTGCCAGCAGGGAACCTAGCGGGCCTCACTTGGGGCTCACAGATACGCAGTATTTT.

The genes are TRBV7-2 and TRBJ2-7; the D gene is possibly TRBD2 (6 bases). Germline CDR1 reads SGHTA; CDR2 reads FQGNSA. Between the trimmed V and J ends, which lost 1 base and 0 bases, there was a span of 7 bases. The CDR3 totals 14 residues. The CDR3 region has the DNA TGTGCCAGCAGCTTAGGGCGGGGCTCCTACGAGCAGTACTTC. This encodes CASSLGRGSYEQYF. Full variable domain (remainder filled in from reference TRBV7-2 and TRBJ2-7): GAGVSQSPSNKVTEKGKDVELRCDPISGHTALYWYRQSLGQGLEFLIYFQGNSAPDKSGLPSDRFSAERTGGSVSTLTIQRTQQEDSAVYLCASSLGRGSYEQYFGPGTRLTVT.

V usage is TRBV5-1 and J usage is TRBJ1-6, with D perhaps TRBD1 (5 bases). Germline V gene sequence: CDR1 SGHRS, CDR2 YFSETQ. This CDR3 is 14 amino acids long. With 5 bases removed from V and 12 bases from J, the gap between germline ends came to 18 bases. The CDR3 protein is CASSSGTSHIPLHF. DNA for the CDR3: TGCGCCAGCAGTAGCGGGACTTCCCACATACCCCTCCACTTT.

This chain joins TRBV10-3 and TRBJ1-6, with D perhaps matching TRBD1 (6 bases). The CDR3 extends over 12 amino acids. Germline lookup yields CDR1 ENHRY and CDR2 SYGVKD. Trimming removed 8 bases at V and 5 bases at J, with 7 bases between. Here the CDR3 DNA reads TGTGCCATCGACAGGAATAATTCACCCCTCCACTTT. Its protein is CAIDRNNSPLHF.

The rearrangement uses TRBV2 and TRBJ2-7; TRBD2 agrees at 10 bases. With V trimmed by 4 bases and J by 2 bases, 8 bases remained unmatched. Germline loops: CDR1 SNHLY, CDR2 FYNNEI. The CDR3 runs to 16 residues. The CDR3 region is CASSVYRTSGPYEQYF. The CDR3 DNA is TGTGCCAGCAGTGTATATCGGACTAGCGGCCCCTACGAGCAGTACTTC.

The genes are TRBV5-1 and TRBJ2-5; weak D call: TRBD2 (7 bases). V was trimmed by 0 bases and J by 4 bases, leaving 13 bases between them. This CDR3 is 15 amino acids long. The germline V gene encodes CDR1 SGHRS and CDR2 YFSETQ. CDR3 bases: TGCGCCAGCAGCTTGGAGGGGGGGACGGTAGAGACCCAGTACTTC. Translated: CASSLEGGTVETQYF.

This clone came up a few times. The chain is built from TRBV7-8 and TRBJ2-7; D perhaps matches TRBD1 (6 bases). The CDR3 consists of 13 residues. V lost 5 bases to trimming and J lost 1 base, with 9 bases between them. From germline, CDR1 is SGHVS and CDR2 FQNEAQ. The CDR3 DNA is TGTGCCAGCAGCCCCGGACAGTCCTACGAGCAGTACTTC. This translates into CASSPGQSYEQYF.

The chain couples TRBV9 to TRBJ1-1; possibly TRBD1 for D (5 bases). V lost 3 bases and J 2 bases, leaving 8 bases between the germline ends. The CDR3 length is 13 residues. The V gene's germline CDR1 is SGDLS and CDR2 YYNGEE. DNA of the CDR3: TGTGCCAGCAGCGAGGGGTCCAACACTGAAGCTTTCTTT. It translates to CASSEGSNTEAFF.

V and J are TRBV12-5 and TRBJ2-1; 12 positions agree with TRBD2. CDR3 length: 15 residues. The germline V gene encodes CDR1 LGHNT and CDR2 FRNRAP. The V and J ends lost 3 bases and 6 bases, in that order; junction bases with no gene match: 3. CDR3: CASGLSSGRGNEQFF. Here the CDR3 DNA reads TGTGCTAGTGGTTTATCTAGCGGGAGGGGCAATGAGCAGTTCTTC.

This chain joins TRBV2 and TRBJ1-1; D is unresolved. V was pared by 6 bases and J by 1 base, with 15 bases between. From germline, CDR1 is SNHLY and CDR2 FYNNEI. The CDR3 has 15 residues. Written as DNA, the CDR3 is TGTGCCAGCAGGGGGAACCGGGGTGGGAACACTGAAGCTTTCTTT. It yields the protein CASRGNRGGNTEAFF.

This clone was seen only a few times. The V gene is TRBV7-6, the J gene TRBJ1-4; D unresolved. CDR1 SGHVS and CDR2 FNYEAQ come from the germline V gene. The CDR3 loop spans 12 amino acids. V was trimmed by 5 bases and J by 5 bases, leaving 6 bases between them. The CDR3 reads CASSRGNEKLFF. CDR3 nucleotides: TGTGCCAGCAGCCGGGGAAATGAAAAACTGTTTTTT.

The DNA of the CDR3 is TGCGCCTCGGCGGGCGGGGATGAAGCGGGGGAGCAGTACTTC. Its translation is CASAGGDEAGEQYF. V usage is TRBV5-1 and J usage is TRBJ2-7, with TRBD2 matching over 7 bases. The CDR3 runs to 14 residues. V lost 10 bases to trimming and J lost 7 bases; unmatched junction nucleotides: 17. Germline assignment: CDR1 SGHRS and CDR2 YFSETQ.

By frequency in the sample, this clone is medium-sized. The same CDR3 also results from other DNA sequences found in this sample. This chain connects TRBV11-2 to TRBJ2-5, with D possibly matching TRBD1 (5 bases). The CDR3 has 12 amino acids. Looked up from germline, CDR1 is SGHAT and CDR2 is FQNNGV. V lost 1 base and J 5 bases, leaving 5 bases between the germline ends. The CDR3 reads CASSLAGETQYF. In DNA form, the CDR3 reads TGTGCCAGCAGCTTAGCAGGGGAGACCCAGTACTTC.

This clone was seen repeatedly, ten times or more. The chain has TRBV6-6 and TRBJ1-1, with no clear D. V lost 10 bases and J 0 bases, leaving 15 bases between the germline ends. This CDR3 is 14 amino acids long. Germline V lookup: CDR1 MNHNY, CDR2 SVGAGI (reference sequence). The DNA for the CDR3 is TGTGCCACCTCCACACGATTCCTGAACACTGAAGCTTTCTTT. Its translation is CATSTRFLNTEAFF.

This chain links TRBV7-2 with TRBJ1-2, with a weak D call TRBD1 (6 bases). Trimming removed 0 bases at V and 6 bases at J, with 11 bases between. CDR3 length equals 14 residues. Germline values: CDR1 SGHTA, CDR2 FQGNSA. The CDR3 DNA follows: TGTGCCAGCAGCTTAGCGCAGGACAGCCATGGCTACACCTTC. Amino acid sequence: CASSLAQDSHGYTF. The full variable domain, rest sourced from reference TRBV7-2 and TRBJ1-2, is GAGVSQSPSNKVTEKGKDVELRCDPISGHTALYWYRQSLGQGLEFLIYFQGNSAPDKSGLPSDRFSAERTGGSVSTLTIQRTQQEDSAVYLCASSLAQDSHGYTFGSGTRLTVV.

The chain joins TRBV6-5 to TRBJ2-7, with D unclear. V was clipped by 5 bases and J by 7 bases, with 15 bases between them. Germline assignment: CDR1 MNHEY and CDR2 SVGAGI. The CDR3 totals 13 residues. Here the CDR3 reads CASSPSVRQEQYF. In DNA form, the CDR3 reads TGTGCCAGCAGTCCCTCGGTCAGGCAGGAGCAGTACTTC.

The chain carries TRBV7-2 and TRBJ2-3, with a possible D match to TRBD2 (5 bases). The ends were cut back, 1 base at V and 0 bases at J, with 17 bases in the middle. The CDR3 contains 18 residues. Germline V CDR1 and CDR2: SGHTA, FQGNSA. In DNA, the CDR3 is TGTGCCAGCAGCTTAGTCGTATGGCGAGGCGGGAGCACAGATACGCAGTATTTT. Encoded protein: CASSLVVWRGGSTDTQYF.

The chain links TRBV5-1 to TRBJ2-7; maybe TRBD1 (6 bases). CDR1 is SGHRS, CDR2 YFSETQ, per germline. CDR3 length equals 15 residues. With 4 bases removed from V and 2 bases from J, the gap between germline ends came to 16 bases. The chain's CDR3 is CASSPNPGHPYEQYF. DNA for the CDR3: TGCGCCAGCAGCCCTAATCCGGGACATCCCTACGAGCAGTACTTC. The full variable domain, with the rest looked up from reference TRBV5-1 and TRBJ2-7, is KAGVTQTPRYLIKTRGQQVTLSCSPISGHRSVSWYQQTPGQGLQFLFEYFSETQRNKGNFPGRFSGRQFSNSRSEMNVSTLELGDSALYLCASSPNPGHPYEQYFGPGTRLTVT.

Remarks on this clone: The junction departs from germline at one end; a sequencing error may be responsible. This sequence joins TRBV7-2 and TRBJ2-6, with D perhaps TRBD1 (5 bases). Germline assignment: CDR1 SGHTA and CDR2 FQGNSA. CDR3 length: 15 amino acids. In DNA form, the CDR3 reads TGTGCCAGCAGCTCCGCAGGGTCTGGGGCCAACGGCCTGACTTTC. It is translated as CASSSAGSGANGLTF.

Details on this clone: Different DNA sequences within this sample yield the same CDR3. The V gene is TRBV18, the J gene TRBJ2-7, with 10 bases identical to TRBD2. Germline loops: CDR1 KGHSH, CDR2 LQKENI. CDR3 length equals 15 residues. The ends lost 3 bases at V and 4 bases at J; junction bases unmatched: 6. The CDR3 sequence: CASSPGLAGVYEQYF. The CDR3, as DNA: TGTGCCAGCTCACCCGGCCTAGCGGGAGTATACGAGCAGTACTTC.

This clone was recorded a few times. CDR3 coding DNA: TGCGCCAGCAGCCAAGATTGGCTAGCGGGACGAGAGACCCAGTACTTC. As protein: CASSQDWLAGRETQYF. The chain uses TRBV4-3 and TRBJ2-5; 9 bases agree with TRBD2. Trimming removed 0 bases from V and 4 bases from J; junction bases left unmatched: 6. The germline V gene has CDR1 LGHNA and CDR2 YSLEER. The CDR3 has 16 amino acids.

This clone has just a few counts. CDR3 protein: CASSRGGTSSEPQHF. CDR3 bases: TGTGCCAGCTCACGAGGGGGAACCTCCTCTGAGCCCCAGCATTTT. This chain uses TRBV18 with TRBJ1-5; D possibly corresponds to TRBD1 (6 bases). The CDR3 loop spans 15 amino acids. Trimming took 4 bases from V and 8 from J, leaving 18 bases between them. Germline values: CDR1 KGHSH, CDR2 LQKENI.